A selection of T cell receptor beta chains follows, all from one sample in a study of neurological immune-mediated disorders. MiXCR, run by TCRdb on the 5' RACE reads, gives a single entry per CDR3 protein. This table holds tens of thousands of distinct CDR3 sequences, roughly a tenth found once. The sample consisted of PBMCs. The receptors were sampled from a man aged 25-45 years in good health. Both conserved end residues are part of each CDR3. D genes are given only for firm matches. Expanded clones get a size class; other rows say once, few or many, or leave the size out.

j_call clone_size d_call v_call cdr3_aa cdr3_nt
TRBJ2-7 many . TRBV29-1 CSVTPSTGEQYF TGCAGCGTGACCCCCTCGACGGGCGAGCAGTACTTC
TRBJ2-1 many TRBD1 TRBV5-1 CASSGQPGQRDNEQFF TGCGCCAGCAGCGGTCAGCCGGGACAGAGAGACAATGAGCAGTTCTTC
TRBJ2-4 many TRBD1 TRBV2 CASLTSGTGETKIQYF TGTGCCAGTCTAACTTCCGGGACAGGGGAGACAAAAATTCAGTACTTC
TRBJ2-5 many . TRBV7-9 CASSLRRDPGAQYF TGTGCCAGCAGCTTACGCAGGGACCCGGGGGCCCAGTACTTC
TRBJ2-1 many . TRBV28 CASSLGLGNYNEQFF TGTGCCAGCAGTTTAGGTCTGGGGAATTACAATGAGCAGTTCTTC
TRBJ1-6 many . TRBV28 CASGETGPSQFSSYNSPLHF TGTGCCAGCGGGGAGACAGGCCCCTCTCAGTTTAGCTCCTATAATTCACCCCTCCACTTT
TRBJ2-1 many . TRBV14 CASSQDRTSYFF TGTGCCAGCAGCCAAGATCGAACTAGCTATTTCTTC
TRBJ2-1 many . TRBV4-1 CASSQESAYNEQFF TGCGCCAGCAGCCAAGAATCGGCCTACAATGAGCAGTTCTTC
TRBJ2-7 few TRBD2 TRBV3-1 CASSQGGGRVYEQYF TGTGCCAGCAGCCAAGGGGGCGGGAGGGTCTACGAGCAGTACTTC
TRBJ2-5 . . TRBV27 CAYHTRGHQQETQYF TGTGCCTATCATACCCGGGGACACCAACAAGAGACCCAGTACTTC
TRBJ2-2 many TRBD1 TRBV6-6 CATLQGTGELFF TGTGCCACCCTACAGGGGACCGGGGAGCTGTTTTTT
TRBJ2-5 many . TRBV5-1 CASSLGRPGTQYF TGCGCCAGCAGCTTAGGCAGGCCGGGGACCCAGTACTTC
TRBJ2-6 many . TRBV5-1 CASSSEGPGANVLTF TGCGCCAGCAGCTCCGAAGGGCCTGGGGCCAACGTCCTGACTTTC
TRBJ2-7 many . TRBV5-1 CASSPPDAVLPEQYF TGCGCCAGCAGCCCCCCCGACGCCGTCCTACCCGAGCAGTACTTC
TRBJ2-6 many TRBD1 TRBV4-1 CASSRRDSRISGANVLTF TGCGCCAGCAGCCGCCGGGACAGCAGAATATCTGGGGCCAACGTCCTGACTTTC
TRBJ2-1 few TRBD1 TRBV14 CASSQDRGTGVYNEQFF TGTGCCAGCAGCCAAGATCGGGGAACAGGGGTTTACAATGAGCAGTTCTTC
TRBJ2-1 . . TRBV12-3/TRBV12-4 CASIRWHEQFF TGTGCCAGCATACGATGGCATGAGCAGTTCTTC
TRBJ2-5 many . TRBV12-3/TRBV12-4 CASSLQLSQETQYF TGTGCCAGCAGTTTGCAACTATCCCAAGAGACCCAGTACTTC
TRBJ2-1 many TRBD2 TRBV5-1 CASSLALGTSGRNEQFF TGCGCCAGCAGCTTGGCCTTGGGTACTAGCGGCCGCAATGAGCAGTTCTTC
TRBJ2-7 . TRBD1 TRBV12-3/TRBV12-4 CTSSPWTGVREQYF TGTACCAGCAGTCCCTGGACAGGGGTGAGGGAGCAGTACTTC
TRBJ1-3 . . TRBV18 CASSSSRVFSGNTIYF TGTGCCAGCTCATCGAGTCGTGTATTCTCTGGAAACACCATATATTTT
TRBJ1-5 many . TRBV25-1 CASSDSIYQPQHF TGTGCCAGCAGTGATTCTATTTATCAGCCCCAGCATTTT